This T cell receptor beta chain was identified in a study of control samples from healthy donors and cancer patients. Clones were sequenced by immunoSEQ multiplex PCR, and TCRdb holds only the in-frame ones, with some missing. The table records some 70,000 clones, around 80% of them present only once. The source material was blood. The origin of this receptor is a man in his fifties or sixties in good health.

The CDR3 region is CASNPVAGAPRTGELFF. CDR3 nucleotide sequence: TGTGCCAGCAACCCAGTAGCGGGAGCCCCCAGGACCGGGGAGCTGTTTTTT. The chain combines TRBV6-2 or TRBV6-3 with TRBJ2-2; TRBD2 matches 9 bases. CDR3 length: 17 residues. From germline, CDR1 is MNHEY and CDR2 SVGEGT. The junction had 14 bases not matched to a gene; V was cut back by 7 bases and J by 5 bases.